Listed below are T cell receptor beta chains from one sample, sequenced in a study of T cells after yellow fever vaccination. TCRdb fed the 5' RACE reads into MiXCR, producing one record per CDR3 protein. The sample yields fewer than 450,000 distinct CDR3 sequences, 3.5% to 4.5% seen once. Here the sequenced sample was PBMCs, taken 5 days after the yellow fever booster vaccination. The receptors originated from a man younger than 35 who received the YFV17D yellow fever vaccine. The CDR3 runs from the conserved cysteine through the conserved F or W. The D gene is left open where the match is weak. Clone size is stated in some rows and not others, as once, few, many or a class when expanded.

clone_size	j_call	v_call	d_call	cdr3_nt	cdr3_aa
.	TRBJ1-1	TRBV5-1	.	TGCGCCAGCAGCGAACGGACCGTGAACACTGAAGCTTTCTTT	CASSERTVNTEAFF
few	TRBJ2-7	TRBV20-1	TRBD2	TGCAGTGCCCCGGGAGGGGCGAACGAGCAGTACTTC	CSAPGGANEQYF
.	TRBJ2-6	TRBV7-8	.	TGTGCCAGCAGCTTTAGACAGGAGTCTGGGGCCAACGTCCTGACTTTC	CASSFRQESGANVLTF
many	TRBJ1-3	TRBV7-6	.	TGTGCCAGCAGCCAGGGCCCGTCTGGAAACACCATATATTTT	CASSQGPSGNTIYF
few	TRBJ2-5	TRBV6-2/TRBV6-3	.	TGTGCCAACAAAAGGGGTGGAGAGACCCAGTACTTC	CANKRGGETQYF
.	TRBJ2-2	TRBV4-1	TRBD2	TGCGCCAGCAGCCAAGACGGCGGGGGGGGCACCGGGGAGCTGTTTTTT	CASSQDGGGGTGELFF
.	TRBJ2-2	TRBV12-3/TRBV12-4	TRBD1	TGTGCCAGCAGGGACAGGGGGCGCGGCGGGGAGCTGTTTTTT	CASRDRGRGGELFF
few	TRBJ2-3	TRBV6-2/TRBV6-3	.	TGTGCCAGCAGCCGGGTCCCGGGGGGCACAGATACGCAGTATTTT	CASSRVPGGTDTQYF
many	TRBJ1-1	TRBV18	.	TGTGCCAGCTCACCACCTGGGGGGTTGGGAGCTTTCTTT	CASSPPGGLGAFF
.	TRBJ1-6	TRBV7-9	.	TGTGCCAGCAGCCTAGGCAGGGGCGCCGGTTCACCCCTCCACTTT	CASSLGRGAGSPLHF
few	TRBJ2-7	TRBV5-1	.	TGCGCCAGCAGCCCGGGGCCCCCCTACGAGCAGTACTTC	CASSPGPPYEQYF
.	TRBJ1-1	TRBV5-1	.	TGCGCCAGCAGCTTCGGCAGTGACTGGAACACTGAAGCTTTCTTT	CASSFGSDWNTEAFF
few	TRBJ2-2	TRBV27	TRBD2	TGTGCCAGCAGACCCGGGACTAGCGGGACCCCGGGGGAGCTGTTTTTT	CASRPGTSGTPGELFF
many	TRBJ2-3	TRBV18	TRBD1	TGTGCCAGCTCACCACCGGACAGGGGGCTGGTAGATACGCAGTATTTT	CASSPPDRGLVDTQYF
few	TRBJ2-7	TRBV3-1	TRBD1	TGTGCCAGCAGCAAAGGACAGGGGTGGTACGAGCAGTACTTC	CASSKGQGWYEQYF
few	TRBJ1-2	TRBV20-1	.	TGCAGTGCCACCGCCGGCGCTAACTATGGCTACACCTTC	CSATAGANYGYTF
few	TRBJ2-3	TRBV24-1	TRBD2	TGTGCCACCAGTGATCCGCGAAGCGGGGGGACAGATACGCAGTATTTT	CATSDPRSGGTDTQYF
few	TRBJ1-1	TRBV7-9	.	TGTGCCAGCAGCCTAAGGGGTGGGCGGCTCGAGAACACTGAAGCTTTCTTT	CASSLRGGRLENTEAFF
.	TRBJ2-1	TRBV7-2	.	TGTGCCAGCAGCCTATACTGGGACTGGAAGTACAATGAGCAGTTCTTC	CASSLYWDWKYNEQFF
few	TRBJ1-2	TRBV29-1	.	TGCAGCGTTGAAGATGGTGCAGAACCTGGCTACACCTTC	CSVEDGAEPGYTF
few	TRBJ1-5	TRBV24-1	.	TGTGCCACCAGTGATACGGGAAGCAATCAGCCCCAGCATTTT	CATSDTGSNQPQHF
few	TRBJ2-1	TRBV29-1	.	TGCAGCGTTGAGACGGACTACAATGAGCAGTTCTTC	CSVETDYNEQFF
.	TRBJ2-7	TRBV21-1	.	TGTGCCAGCAGCACGGAGGGGGAGGGGCACGAGCAGTACTTC	CASSTEGEGHEQYF
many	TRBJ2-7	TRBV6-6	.	TGTGCCAGCAGTTACTCGAGGTACGAGCAGTACTTC	CASSYSRYEQYF
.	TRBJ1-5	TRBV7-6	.	TGTGCCAGCAGCTTAGAGGCGGGAAATCAGCCCCAGCATTTT	CASSLEAGNQPQHF
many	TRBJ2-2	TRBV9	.	TGTGCCAGCAGCGCACGGGACCTACTGGGGGAGCTGTTTTTT	CASSARDLLGELFF
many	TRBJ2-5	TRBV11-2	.	TGTGCCAGCAGCTGGGGACTCCAAGAGACCCAGTACTTC	CASSWGLQETQYF
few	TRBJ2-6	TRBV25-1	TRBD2	TGTGCCAGCAGTGAATCGGGAGGGTATGGGGCCAACGTCCTGACTTTC	CASSESGGYGANVLTF
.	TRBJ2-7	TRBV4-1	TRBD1	TGCGCCAGCAGCCAACCACAGACAGGGGGCTACGAGCAGTACTTC	CASSQPQTGGYEQYF
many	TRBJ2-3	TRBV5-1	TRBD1	TGCGCCAGCAGCTTGGACAGGGGGAACACAGATACGCAGTATTTT	CASSLDRGNTDTQYF
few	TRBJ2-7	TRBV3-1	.	TGTGCCAGCAGCCAAGGACTCCCCTTAAACTACGAGCAGTACTTC	CASSQGLPLNYEQYF
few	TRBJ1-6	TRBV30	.	TGTGCCTGGAGTGTTAGGACCAATTCACCCCTCCACTTT	CAWSVRTNSPLHF
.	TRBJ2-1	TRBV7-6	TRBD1	TGTGCCAGCAGTTACGACAGGGTCGTCTACAATGAGCAGTTCTTC	CASSYDRVVYNEQFF
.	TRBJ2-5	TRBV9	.	TGTGCCAGCAGCGTAGGGCGAGGCCAAGAGACCCAGTACTTC	CASSVGRGQETQYF
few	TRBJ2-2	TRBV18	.	TGTGCCAGCTCACCTCTGGCCGGGGAAGGCACCGGGGAGCTGTTTTTT	CASSPLAGEGTGELFF
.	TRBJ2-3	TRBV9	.	TGTGCCAGCAGCATTAGCGGCTTCACAGATACGCAGTATTTT	CASSISGFTDTQYF
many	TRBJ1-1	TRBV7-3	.	TGTGCCAGCAGCTCTGTTGCGGACACTGAAGCTTTCTTT	CASSSVADTEAFF
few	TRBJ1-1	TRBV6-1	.	TGTGCCAGCAGTGGGGTCTTGAACACTGAAGCTTTCTTT	CASSGVLNTEAFF